Given below is one T cell receptor beta chain in context. Its antigen is as yet unknown. The sample is drawn from a study of CD8+ T cells in alopecia areata. Study details: Treated patients were given oral tofacitinib, which was dosed at 5 to 10 mg twice daily. Affected scalp percentage set treated patients' severity scores.

Treatment described: oral pan-JAK inhibitor, 5-10 mg twice daily. Sequencing relied on a cDNA template that was reverse transcribed from extracted RNA. This table comes from immunoSEQ multiplex PCR, and its TCRdb copy is limited to in-frame clones, with some not included. This sample has 200,000 to 250,000 clones; under 70% occur once, and the top ten carry around 4.2%. The study, taken as a whole, reports: Expanded CD8+ clones among the top 100, as well as scalp clonality, were significantly decreased by tofacitinib.

The CDR3 sequence is 14 residues long. Between the trimmed V and J ends, which lost 3 bases and 7 bases, there was a span of 10 bases. The germline V gene has CDR1 ENHRY and CDR2 SYGVKD. The rearrangement joins TRBV10-3 to TRBJ1-6, with a tentative D call TRBD1 (5 bases). This sequence was found in a human donor with alopecia areata. Sequencing used CD4+ T cells sorted from blood, obtained at week 4, from a patient treated with tofacitinib. The DNA of the CDR3 is TGTGCCATCAGTGAAGGGGCGGGAAATTCACCCCTCCACTTT. It specifies CAISEGAGNSPLHF.